This entry is about one T cell receptor beta chain. Its antigen remains unidentified. The time point is: roughly 11-day in vitro stimulation with candidate neoantigen peptide 4. Trimming took off 3 bases at V and 3 bases at J, with 8 bases between the two ends. This CDR3 spans 13 amino acids. From germline, CDR1 is SEHNR and CDR2 FQNEAQ (reference sequence). Clones were read by immunoSEQ multiplex PCR, and TCRdb kept only the in-frame ones, dropping some. The sample yields some 14,000 clones, less than 90% seen once. The data were taken from a study of PD-1 blockade in mismatch repair-deficient tumors. Overall study findings and caveats: About 4.5% of the roughly 150 peptide-expanded blood TCRs were also found in tumor.

The TCR comes from an adult with mismatch repair-deficient cancer. The sequences come from cells cultured in vitro, collected from a patient treated with pembrolizumab. This chain uses TRBV7-9 with TRBJ1-2; D is uncertain. CDR3 bases: TGTGCCAGCAGCTTTAAGGGAGACTATGGCTACACCTTC. This gives the protein CASSFKGDYGYTF.